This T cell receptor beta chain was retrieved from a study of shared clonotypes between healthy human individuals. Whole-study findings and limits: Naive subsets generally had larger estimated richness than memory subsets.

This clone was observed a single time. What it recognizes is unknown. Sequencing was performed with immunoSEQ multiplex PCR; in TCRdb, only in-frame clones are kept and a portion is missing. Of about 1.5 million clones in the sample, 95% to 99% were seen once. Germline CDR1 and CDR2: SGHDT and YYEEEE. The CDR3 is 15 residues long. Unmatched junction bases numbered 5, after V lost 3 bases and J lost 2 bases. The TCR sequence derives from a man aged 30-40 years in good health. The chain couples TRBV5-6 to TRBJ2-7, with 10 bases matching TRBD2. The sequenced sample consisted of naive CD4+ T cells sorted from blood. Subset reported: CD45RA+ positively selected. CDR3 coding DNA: TGTGCCAGCAGCTATCTAGCGGGGGCCACCTACGAGCAGTACTTC. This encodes CASSYLAGATYEQYF.